This note documents a single TCR beta chain sequence. The length of the CDR3 is 13 residues. Germline V gene data show CDR1 as SGDLS and CDR2 as YYNGEE. V lost 2 bases, J lost 11 bases, and 7 bases stayed unmatched. This sample is part of a study of blood T cell repertoires in COVID-19. The wider study: Collection of acute and convalescent COVID-19 samples took place in the United States, Italy and Spain. From T cells, B-cell-depleted T cells, or PBMCs came the material, which was cDNA or gDNA.

One Seattle source followed patients from active infection through their disease course. As processed by the authors: Reference gene primer amplification in the assay estimated nucleated cell counts. Sequenced by immunoSEQ multiplex PCR; TCRdb stores in-frame clones only, minus some. The D gene and trimming were derived from the DNA, and the V and J assignments and clone size from that table. The sample contains 150,000 to 200,000 clones, about 85% of which appear only once. The chain couples TRBV9 to TRBJ1-1; 9 positions match TRBD1. The sequence derives from a man aged 80 or over with COVID-19, enrolled during active disease. The material sequenced was peripheral blood. This chain's CDR3 is CASSVSRGTGAFF. For the CDR3, the DNA is TGTGCCAGCAGCGTCTCACGCGGGACAGGGGCTTTCTTT.